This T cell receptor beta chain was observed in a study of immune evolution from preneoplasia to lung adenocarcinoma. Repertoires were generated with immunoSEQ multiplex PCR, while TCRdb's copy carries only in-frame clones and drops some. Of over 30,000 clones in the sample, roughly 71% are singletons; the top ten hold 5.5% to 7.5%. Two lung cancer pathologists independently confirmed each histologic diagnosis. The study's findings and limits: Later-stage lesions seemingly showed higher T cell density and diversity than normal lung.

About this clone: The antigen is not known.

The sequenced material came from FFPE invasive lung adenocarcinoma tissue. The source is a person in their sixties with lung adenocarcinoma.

The CDR3: CASSQEGRVGGSNQPQHF. The CDR3 DNA is TGCGCCAGCAGCCAAGAAGGGAGGGTGGGAGGAAGCAATCAGCCCCAGCATTTT. The chain couples TRBV4-1 to TRBJ1-5; D call uncertain. Germline lookup yields CDR1 MGHRA and CDR2 YSYEKL. Trimming left V 0 bases short and J 1 base short, with 16 bases between. The CDR3 totals 18 residues.